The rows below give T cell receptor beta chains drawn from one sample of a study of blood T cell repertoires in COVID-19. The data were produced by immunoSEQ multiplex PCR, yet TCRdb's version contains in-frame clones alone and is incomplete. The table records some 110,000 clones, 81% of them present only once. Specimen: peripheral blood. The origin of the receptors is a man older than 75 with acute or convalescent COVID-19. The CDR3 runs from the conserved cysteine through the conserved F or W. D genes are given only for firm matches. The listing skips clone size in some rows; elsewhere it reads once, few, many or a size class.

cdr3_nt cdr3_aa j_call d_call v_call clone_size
TGTGCCAGCTCACCGGGACAGGGAGGCGGTAATCAGCCCCAGCATTTT CASSPGQGGGNQPQHF TRBJ1-5 TRBD1 TRBV18 -
TGTGCCAGCAGCCATTGGACGACAGGGGATGGAAACACCATATATTTT CASSHWTTGDGNTIYF TRBJ1-3 TRBD1 TRBV7-9 -
TGTGCCAGCAGTTACCGAGCGGGAGGGTCCTACGAGCAGTACTTC CASSYRAGGSYEQYF TRBJ2-7 TRBD2 TRBV6-5 few
TGTGCCACCAGGGCAGTGGGACAGGGCACCGGGGAGCTGTTTTTT CATRAVGQGTGELFF TRBJ2-2 TRBD1 TRBV15 -
TGTGCCAGCAGCCAACAGGGGAGGGACTATGGCTACACCTTC CASSQQGRDYGYTF TRBJ1-2 - TRBV3-1/TRBV3-2 -
TGTGCCAGTAGTATCCTGACTAGCGGGAGTAATGAGCAGTTCTTC CASSILTSGSNEQFF TRBJ2-1 TRBD2 TRBV19 -
TGTGCCAGCAGTTGGGGACAGGGACAAGCCGAGCAGTACTTC CASSWGQGQAEQYF TRBJ2-7 TRBD1 TRBV27 -
TGCGCCAGCAGCCCACTAAGCGCGCGAAGCACAGATACGCAGTATTTT CASSPLSARSTDTQYF TRBJ2-3 - TRBV5-1 -
TGTGCCAGCAGCCAGGGGGAAAAACTGTTTTTT CASSQGEKLFF TRBJ1-4 - TRBV12-3/TRBV12-4 -
TGCGCCAGCAGCTTTGGGGGGACAGACCTCTACGAGCAGTACTTC CASSFGGTDLYEQYF TRBJ2-7 - TRBV5-1 -
TGTGCCAGCTCACCACGGCCGGGACAGGGAGGGTCCAATGAAAAACTGTTTTTT CASSPRPGQGGSNEKLFF TRBJ1-4 TRBD1 TRBV18 -
TGTGCCAGCAGTTTAGCGCCGGATCGGGGAGCTTTCTTT CASSLAPDRGAFF TRBJ1-1 - TRBV12-3/TRBV12-4 -
TGTGCCAGCAGGAGGGGACAGGGAAGTCAGAACACTGAAGCTTTCTTT CASRRGQGSQNTEAFF TRBJ1-1 TRBD1 TRBV5-4 once
TGTGCCAGCAGTTCACCCGTTACAGGGGAGGTCTATGGCTACACCTTC CASSSPVTGEVYGYTF TRBJ1-2 TRBD1 TRBV28 -
TGTGCCAGTAAGACAGGGGGCGTTGGCGGGGAGCTGTTTTTT CASKTGGVGGELFF TRBJ2-2 TRBD1 TRBV6-5 -
TGTGCCAGCTCACCAGCGACAGGGAGCTCCTACGAGCAGTACTTC CASSPATGSSYEQYF TRBJ2-7 TRBD1 TRBV18 -
TGTGCCAGCTCATCGGAAACAGGTACCTACGAGCAGTACTTC CASSSETGTYEQYF TRBJ2-7 - TRBV18 -
TGTGCCAGCTCACCACAGGGGCCCAAGGTCAATGAGCAGTTCTTC CASSPQGPKVNEQFF TRBJ2-1 - TRBV18 -
TGTGCCAGCAGCCCGTTGGACAGCTCCTACGAGCAGTACTTC CASSPLDSSYEQYF TRBJ2-7 - TRBV5-6 -
TGTGCCAGCAGTTCCCAGGGGGCGGGCGGGGCCAACGTCCTGACTTTC CASSSQGAGGANVLTF TRBJ2-6 TRBD1 TRBV28 -
TGTGCCAGCTCCTCGGAGGGCAGGGGGGTTGGCTACACCTTC CASSSEGRGVGYTF TRBJ1-2 TRBD1 TRBV6-5 -
TGTGCCAGCAGCCCTTTAGCGGGTCCCGGCATAGATGAGCAGTTCTTC CASSPLAGPGIDEQFF TRBJ2-1 TRBD2 TRBV6-4 once
TGTGCCAGCAGTCTCCTAGGCTACGAGCAGTACTTC CASSLLGYEQYF TRBJ2-7 - TRBV28 few
TGTGCCAGCCGACAGGGGGGGATAAACACCGGGGAGCTGTTTTTT CASRQGGINTGELFF TRBJ2-2 TRBD1 TRBV6-5 -
TGTGCCAGCAGCGTAGCTGGGGGGAGGAACACAGATACGCAGTATTTT CASSVAGGRNTDTQYF TRBJ2-3 - TRBV9 -
TGTGCCACCAGTGCCAGACTAGCGGGAGTTCAGTCAGATACGCAGTATTTT CATSARLAGVQSDTQYF TRBJ2-3 TRBD2 TRBV24-1 -
TGTGCCCGATCCCCGGCGGGAGTTAGCTCCTACAATGAGCAGTTCTTC CARSPAGVSSYNEQFF TRBJ2-1 TRBD2 TRBV30 -
TGTGCCAGCAGTGGATGGACAGGGGCCTTTAATCAGCCCCAGCATTTT CASSGWTGAFNQPQHF TRBJ1-5 TRBD1 TRBV25-1 -
TGCAGCGTTGAAGGGACTAGCGGGAGTCTTAATACGCAGTATTTT CSVEGTSGSLNTQYF TRBJ2-3 TRBD2 TRBV29-1 -
TGTGCCAGCTCCCGGGGGGGTAGTGGCTACACCTTC CASSRGGSGYTF TRBJ1-2 - TRBV25-1 -
TGTGCCAGCTTGTCCGATACCTCCCGACTATACTTC CASLSDTSRLYF TRBJ2-7 - TRBV3-1/TRBV3-2 few
TGTGCCAGCAGCTTCTTCGGCGGAAGCTCCTACAATGAGCAGTTCTTC CASSFFGGSSYNEQFF TRBJ2-1 - TRBV11-2 -
TGTGCCAGCAGACCTACTCGGAGCAATGAGCAGTTCTTC CASRPTRSNEQFF TRBJ2-1 - TRBV28 few
TGTGCCAGCTCAACAGGACAGGGGGCCGTGGGTCGGGGCTACACCTTC CASSTGQGAVGRGYTF TRBJ1-2 TRBD1 TRBV18 -